This TCR beta chain was sequenced in a study of early T cells in non-severe SARS-CoV-2 infection. Each CDR3 protein gets one entry after TCRdb re-called the 5' RACE reads with MiXCR. The sample gives roughly 30,000 distinct CDR3 sequences, approximately 6.6% of which show up once; around 34% is in the top ten. A remark on this clonotype: It may be a read error: a sequence one base away is much more abundant.

The source of this sequence is an adult who was a healthcare worker with PCR-confirmed SARS-CoV-2 infection or an uninfected control (not recorded which). This sample comprised whole blood, obtained at baseline.

In DNA, the CDR3 is TGTGCCAGCAGCTTCGACGGGACTGAAGCTTCCTTT. It codes for CASSFDGTEASF. This chain links TRBV6-6 with TRBJ1-1; the D gene is possibly TRBD1 (5 bases). Germline-derived CDR1 and CDR2 are MNHNY and SVGAGI (reference sequence). The CDR3 sequence is 12 residues long.